These T cell receptor beta chains were read from a single sample in a study of blood T cell repertoires in COVID-19. Repertoires were generated with immunoSEQ multiplex PCR, while TCRdb's copy carries only in-frame clones and drops some. This sample carries 180,000 or so clones, 80% of them seen once, and the ten largest clones take approximately 15%. The material sequenced was PBMCs or T cells enriched from blood (not recorded which). These receptors were obtained from a man aged 60-69 years who had been exposed to COVID-19. Each CDR3 is given with its conserved first and last residue. Each record gives: D gene, clone size, J gene, V gene, CDR3 protein, CDR3 DNA. The D gene is left open where the match is weak. Not all rows give a size; the values are once, few, many and, for expanded clones, a class.

- | once | TRBJ1-5 | TRBV14 | CASSQDGPEQGKQYQPQHF | TGTGCCAGCAGCCAAGATGGGCCGGAGCAGGGGAAACAATATCAGCCCCAGCATTTT
- | - | TRBJ2-7 | TRBV28 | CASSLPAGYEQYF | TGTGCCAGCAGTTTACCCGCAGGCTACGAGCAGTACTTC
- | many | TRBJ2-5 | TRBV6-5 | CARQGFGETQYF | TGTGCCAGGCAGGGGTTCGGAGAGACCCAGTACTTC
- | - | TRBJ2-5 | TRBV7-6 | CASSLIQETQYF | TGTGCCAGCAGCCTAATCCAAGAGACCCAGTACTTC
- | once | TRBJ2-5 | TRBV5-4 | CASSLGGVLETQYF | TGTGCCAGCAGCTTGGGGGGGGTCCTCGAGACCCAGTACTTC
TRBD2 | - | TRBJ2-3 | TRBV5-1 | CASSLGTSGSANTDTQYF | TGCGCCAGCAGCCTGGGGACTAGCGGGAGTGCAAACACAGATACGCAGTATTTT
TRBD1 | - | TRBJ2-2 | TRBV7-8 | CASSLGQGSFAGELFF | TGTGCCAGCAGCTTAGGACAGGGGAGTTTCGCCGGGGAGCTGTTTTTT
TRBD2 | - | TRBJ2-7 | TRBV10-3 | CAISESTSGTQSYEQYF | TGTGCCATCAGTGAGTCTACTAGCGGGACCCAAAGTTACGAGCAGTACTTC
TRBD1 | - | TRBJ1-1 | TRBV11-3 | CASSPGQGDIGNTEAFF | TGTGCCAGCAGCCCGGGACAGGGAGACATAGGGAACACTGAAGCTTTCTTT
- | many | TRBJ1-5 | TRBV19 | CASQGGWGSNQPQHF | TGTGCCAGCCAAGGGGGTTGGGGGAGCAATCAGCCCCAGCATTTT
TRBD1 | - | TRBJ1-1 | TRBV12-3/TRBV12-4 | CASRGQPMAEAFF | TGTGCCAGCAGGGGACAGCCGATGGCTGAAGCTTTCTTT
- | - | TRBJ1-5 | TRBV6-5 | CASHGRPQHF | TGTGCCAGCCACGGGAGGCCCCAGCATTTT
- | few | TRBJ1-6 | TRBV5-4 | CASSLEGWNSPLHF | TGTGCCAGCAGCTTGGAGGGGTGGAATTCACCCCTCCACTTT
- | - | TRBJ2-3 | TRBV7-9 | CASSLTGAISTDTQYF | TGTGCCAGCAGCTTAACTGGGGCTATTAGCACAGATACGCAGTATTTT
TRBD1 | - | TRBJ1-6 | TRBV2 | CASYTTGTGNSPLHF | TGTGCCAGCTATACCACCGGGACAGGAAATTCACCCCTCCACTTT
TRBD2 | - | TRBJ2-1 | TRBV24-1 | CATSDELAGELNEQFF | TGTGCCACCAGTGACGAACTAGCGGGAGAATTAAATGAGCAGTTCTTC
- | - | TRBJ1-2 | TRBV11-2 | CASSLFAGNYYGYTF | TGTGCCAGCAGCTTATTCGCAGGGAATTATTATGGCTACACCTTC
TRBD2 | - | TRBJ2-7 | TRBV29-1 | CSVEDLLAGRLEQYF | TGCAGCGTTGAAGATCTACTAGCGGGCCGTTTGGAGCAGTACTTC
- | - | TRBJ2-7 | TRBV28 | CASSLRQGNHEQYF | TGTGCCAGCAGTTTACGGCAGGGGAACCACGAGCAGTACTTC
- | few | TRBJ2-7 | TRBV5-6 | CASKEESPSYEQYF | TGTGCCAGCAAAGAGGAGTCCCCCTCCTACGAGCAGTACTTC
- | - | TRBJ2-3 | TRBV5-1 | CASSWQGSTDTQYF | TGCGCCAGCAGCTGGCAGGGAAGTACAGATACGCAGTATTTT
- | - | TRBJ2-6 | TRBV6-1 | CASSEHSSGDSGANVLTF | TGTGCCAGCAGTGAACATTCCTCGGGTGACTCTGGGGCCAACGTCCTGACTTTC
TRBD1 | - | TRBJ1-2 | TRBV4-3 | CASSRGNRGLYGYTF | TGCGCTAGCAGCCGAGGAAACAGGGGCCTCTATGGCTACACCTTC
TRBD1 | many | TRBJ1-2 | TRBV5-4 | CASSLEQGANYGYTF | TGTGCCAGCAGCTTGGAACAGGGGGCAAACTATGGCTACACCTTC
TRBD1 | - | TRBJ1-5 | TRBV5-8 | CASSGRGQGEGRNQPQHF | TGTGCCAGCAGCGGGAGGGGACAGGGGGAAGGGCGAAATCAGCCCCAGCATTTT
- | - | TRBJ2-5 | TRBV30 | CAWAGGHQETQYF | TGTGCCTGGGCTGGGGGCCACCAAGAGACCCAGTACTTC
TRBD2 | - | TRBJ2-3 | TRBV5-6 | CASSLYTSGRAGTDTQYF | TGTGCCAGCAGCTTGTACACTAGCGGGAGGGCCGGCACAGATACGCAGTATTTT
TRBD2 | once | TRBJ2-5 | TRBV27 | CASSTSGRYQETQYF | TGTGCCAGCAGCACTAGCGGGAGGTACCAAGAGACCCAGTACTTC
- | once | TRBJ1-2 | TRBV19 | CASTGWGPSYGYTF | TGTGCCAGTACCGGGTGGGGCCCCAGCTATGGCTACACCTTC
TRBD1 | - | TRBJ2-1 | TRBV19 | CASSIVGGQGLGTEQFF | TGTGCCAGTAGTATTGTCGGGGGACAGGGGTTGGGTACTGAGCAGTTCTTC
- | once | TRBJ2-1 | TRBV21-1 | CASSSWTGGNEQFF | TGTGCCAGCAGCTCTTGGACAGGGGGCAATGAGCAGTTCTTC
TRBD2 | - | TRBJ2-2 | TRBV29-1 | CSVELLAGGVGELFF | TGCAGCGTTGAGCTACTAGCGGGAGGGGTCGGGGAGCTGTTTTTT
TRBD1 | few | TRBJ2-2 | TRBV11-1 | CASWAGGTPGELFF | TGTGCCAGCTGGGCAGGGGGCACCCCCGGGGAGCTGTTTTTT
- | - | TRBJ1-4 | TRBV12-5 | CASGPGKTPATNEKLFF | TGTGCTAGTGGTCCCGGGAAGACGCCAGCAACTAATGAAAAACTGTTTTTT
TRBD1 | - | TRBJ2-1 | TRBV19 | CASSTHRDSNNEQFF | TGTGCCAGTAGTACCCACCGGGACAGCAACAATGAGCAGTTCTTC
TRBD1 | - | TRBJ1-2 | TRBV27 | CASSLMGQNYGYIF | TGTGCCAGCAGCCTAATGGGACAGAACTATGGCTACATCTTC
TRBD2 | - | TRBJ2-5 | TRBV10-3 | CAITSQKVLAGRGETQYF | TGTGCCATCACCTCCCAAAAGGTACTAGCGGGAAGGGGGGAGACCCAGTACTTC
TRBD2 | - | TRBJ2-1 | TRBV27 | CASSPITSGVYNEQFF | TGTGCCAGCAGTCCAATAACTAGCGGGGTCTACAATGAGCAGTTCTTC
TRBD2 | few | TRBJ2-7 | TRBV4-1 | CASSQVDGTSGVASYEQYF | TGCGCCAGCAGCCAAGTTGATGGGACTAGCGGGGTCGCTTCCTACGAGCAGTACTTC
TRBD1 | - | TRBJ1-5 | TRBV5-8 | CASKGTVPSYQPQHF | TGTGCCAGCAAGGGGACAGTACCGTCCTATCAGCCCCAGCATTTT
- | - | TRBJ2-3 | TRBV18 | CASSPRSGEDTQYF | TGTGCCAGCTCACCACGCTCAGGGGAAGATACGCAGTATTTT
TRBD1 | - | TRBJ2-5 | TRBV5-4 | CASSPPGTGETQYF | TGTGCCAGCAGCCCTCCCGGGACAGGGGAGACCCAGTACTTC
- | many | TRBJ2-7 | TRBV6-6 | CASRDLGTYEQYF | TGTGCCAGCCGGGACCTTGGGACTTACGAGCAGTACTTC
TRBD2 | once | TRBJ2-3 | TRBV14 | CASSQELAGLLDTQYF | TGTGCCAGCAGCCAAGAACTAGCGGGACTACTGGATACGCAGTATTTT